This passage covers 6 T cell receptor beta chains from one sample sequenced in a study of shared clonotypes between healthy human individuals. Here immunoSEQ multiplex PCR was the method, and the copy in TCRdb shows in-frame clones only, minus some. Among approximately 500,000 clones, around 85% were seen once, and the ten largest hold roughly 13%. Sequencing was performed on PBMCs. The source is a woman aged 40 to 49 in good health. Some clones in this sample may be carry-over from other donors' samples.

This chain joins TRBV15 and TRBJ2-3; a possible D gene is TRBD1 (6 bases). The CDR3 totals 15 residues. Germline V gene lookup returns CDR1 LNHNV and CDR2 YYDKDF (reference sequence). Trimming pared 3 bases from V and 4 bases from J, leaving 14 bases between. CDR3 sequence (DNA): TGTGCCACCAGCAGGCTGACAGGAGGTCCAGATACGCAGTATTTT. Its translation: CATSRLTGGPDTQYF.

Comment on this clone: One end of the junction fails to match germline, which may point to a read error. The chain is built from TRBV4-2 and TRBJ1-5; D not resolved. In germline, CDR1 is LGHNA, CDR2 YNFKEQ. The CDR3 length is 13 residues. CDR3 nucleotide sequence: TGTGTCAGCAGCCAAGAGGATAATCAGCCCCAGCATTTC. Translating gives CVSSQEDNQPQHF.

The chain joins TRBV28 to TRBJ1-3; possible D gene TRBD1, 6 bases. The CDR3 totals 14 residues. Germline-derived CDR1 and CDR2 are MDHEN and SYDVKM. Trimming pared 10 bases from V and 0 bases from J, leaving 13 bases between. The CDR3 is CATLQGISGNTIYF. The CDR3 bases are TGTGCCACCCTCCAGGGGATCTCTGGAAACACCATATATTTT.

The chain links TRBV6-5 to TRBJ1-5; 7 bases fit TRBD1. This CDR3 spans 15 amino acids. V gave up 4 bases and J gave up 7 bases; unmatched junction bases: 10. Germline V CDR1 and CDR2: MNHEY, SVGAGI. This CDR3 is CASSLTGKRSQPQHF. CDR3 nucleotides: TGTGCCAGCAGTTTGACAGGGAAACGGAGCCAGCCCCAGCATTTT.

This clone has just a few counts. The chain is built from TRBV7-8 and TRBJ2-7, with 9 bases aligning to TRBD1. Germline V gene data show CDR1 as SGHVS and CDR2 as FQNEAQ. After removal of 5 bases from V and 1 base from J, the junction contained 6 bases not matched to a gene. The CDR3 sequence is 15 residues long. CDR3 DNA: TGTGCCAGCAGCCCGACAGGGGGACATTCCTACGAGCAGTACTTC. Residues: CASSPTGGHSYEQYF.

The chain joins TRBV21-1 to TRBJ2-3; the DNA was not used to check the table's D call, TRBD1. TRBV21-1 represents a pseudogene. This CDR3 spans 16 amino acids. CDR3 in DNA: TGTGCCAGCAGCAAAAGGACAGGGGCCCTGGCAGATACGCAGTATTTT. This translates into CASSKRTGALADTQYF.